A single sample gave rise to the 15 T cell receptor beta chains below, sequenced in a study of cytomegalovirus exposure and HLA in healthy donors. It was with 60 Vbeta and 13 Jbeta primers that the PCR ran. TCRdb's copy holds only in-frame clones and misses some; the assay was immunoSEQ multiplex PCR. The data hold 250,000 to 350,000 clones, with approximately 80% observed a single time. Specimen: PBMCs. All receptors come from a girl aged 2 to 9 in good health and CMV-seronegative.

Here the CDR3 DNA reads TGTGCCAGCAGCCCCGAGGGCGCGGATAGCAATCAGCCCCAGCATTTT. Its protein is CASSPEGADSNQPQHF. V usage is TRBV9 and J usage is TRBJ1-5; D ambiguous. The CDR3 totals 16 residues. The V gene's germline CDR1 is SGDLS and CDR2 YYNGEE. V dropped 4 bases and J dropped 0 bases, with 14 bases sitting between them.

The CDR3 DNA sequence: TGCGCCAGCAGCCTAGACTCCTCCTACGAGCAGTACTTC. Its protein product is CASSLDSSYEQYF. The chain joins TRBV4-1 to TRBJ2-5; no clear D gene. The last part of the DNA fits TRBJ2-7 better; the J call may be wrong. Germline CDR1 and CDR2: MGHRA and YSYEKL. This CDR3 is 13 amino acids long.

The V and J genes are TRBV19 and TRBJ2-1; D gene unclear. Trimming removed 4 bases from V and 7 bases from J, with 5 bases in between. Germline CDR1 reads LNHDA; CDR2 reads SQIVND (reference sequence). This CDR3 comprises 11 residues. CDR3 sequence reads: CASSTSNEQFF. CDR3 coding DNA: TGTGCCAGTAGTACGTCGAATGAGCAGTTCTTC.

This chain connects TRBV9 to TRBJ2-5, with 10 positions matching TRBD2. The junction had 7 bases not matched to a gene; V was cut back by 0 bases and J by 5 bases. Germline V gene data show CDR1 as SGDLS and CDR2 as YYNGEE. The CDR3 sequence is 16 residues long. The CDR3, as DNA: TGTGCCAGCAGCGTAGATCCAGCGGGGGGGAGGGAGACCCAGTACTTC. As protein: CASSVDPAGGRETQYF.

This clone appeared a few times. The V call is TRBV5-1, the J call TRBJ1-2; D not resolved. The CDR3 loop spans 14 amino acids. Germline loops: CDR1 SGHRS, CDR2 YFSETQ. V was pared by 3 bases and J by 8 bases, with 17 bases between. The CDR3 DNA follows: TGCGCCAGCAGCTACCAGGATTCCTTTTCGGGCTACACCTTC. It is translated as CASSYQDSFSGYTF.

In DNA form, the CDR3 reads TGTGCCAGAAGCCCCCTGCGAAACCATATGAAATGGGGCGGCTACACCTTC. This gives the protein CARSPLRNHMKWGGYTF. The chain recombines TRBV5-3 with TRBJ1-2; D possibly corresponds to TRBD1 (5 bases). TRBV5-3 belongs to the ORF category, with a function that is uncertain. The CDR3 covers 17 residues. V dropped 4 bases and J dropped 8 bases, with 27 bases sitting between them.

The chain combines TRBV15 with TRBJ2-3, with TRBD2 matching over 13 bases. Germline V lookup: CDR1 LNHNV, CDR2 YYDKDF (reference sequence). The CDR3 is 15 amino acids. The J segment lost 6 bases and the V segment lost 8 bases, leaving 8 bases of the junction unmatched. CDR3: CATEGLAGVADTQYF. CDR3 in DNA: TGTGCCACCGAAGGACTAGCGGGAGTTGCGGATACGCAGTATTTT.

This clone was seen a single time. The chain is built from TRBV4-1 and TRBJ1-4; D gene ambiguous. This CDR3 region has 15 residues. Germline V lookup: CDR1 MGHRA, CDR2 YSYEKL. Trimming removed 0 bases at V and 0 bases at J, with 5 bases between. The CDR3 sequence: CASSQDGATNEKLFF. CDR3 coding DNA: TGCGCCAGCAGCCAAGACGGGGCAACTAATGAAAAACTGTTTTTT.

The V gene is TRBV19, the J gene TRBJ2-7, with D possibly being TRBD2 (7 bases). CDR3 length equals 15 residues. V was trimmed by 5 bases and J by 1 base, leaving 15 bases between them. CDR1 and CDR2 from the germline V gene are LNHDA and SQIVND (reference sequence). The CDR3 is CASSPGGTKSYEQYF. Here the CDR3 DNA reads TGTGCCAGTAGTCCCGGGGGGACAAAGTCCTACGAGCAGTACTTC.

CDR3 nucleotide sequence: TGCGCCTCGGGGACAGGGTTTTCCGGGGAGCTGTTTTTT. Its translation is CASGTGFSGELFF. This rearrangement joins TRBV5-1 to TRBJ2-2; 9 bases line up with TRBD1. J was trimmed by 6 bases and V by 10 bases; bases with no gene match: 7. The length of the CDR3 is 13 residues. Germline CDR1 is SGHRS and CDR2 is YFSETQ.

The rearrangement uses TRBV28 and TRBJ1-6; no firm D call. With 10 bases removed from V and 0 bases from J, the gap between germline ends came to 7 bases. The CDR3 sequence is 13 residues long. Germline CDR1 MDHEN, CDR2 SYDVKM. The CDR3: CATVSSYNSPLHF. In DNA, the CDR3 is TGTGCCACCGTTAGCTCCTATAATTCACCCCTCCACTTT. The full variable domain, with the rest looked up from reference TRBV28 and TRBJ1-6, is DVKVTQSSRYLVKRTGEKVFLECVQDMDHENMFWYRQDPGLGLRLIYFSYDVKMKEKGDIPEGYSVSREKKERFSLILESASTNQTSMYLCATVSSYNSPLHFGNGTRLTVT.

V is TRBV7-6 and J is TRBJ2-7, with 10 bases identical to TRBD1. After removal of 4 bases from V and 2 bases from J, the junction contained 5 bases not matched to a gene. Germline CDR1 and CDR2: SGHVS and FNYEAQ. The CDR3 runs 15 residues. The CDR3 DNA reads as TGTGCCAGCAGCTCAGACAGGGGGCCAACCTACGAGCAGTACTTC. Residues: CASSSDRGPTYEQYF.

This rearrangement joins TRBV6-1 to TRBJ1-5; D gene uncertain. CDR1 and CDR2 from the germline V gene are MNHNS and SASEGT. The CDR3 totals 13 residues. V lost 11 bases and J lost 0, with 11 bases in between. The CDR3 coding sequence is TGTGCCTCCGAAAACTATAGCAATCAGCCCCAGCATTTT. Its protein is CASENYSNQPQHF.

The count of this clone is one. The chain is built from TRBV27 and TRBJ1-2; TRBD1 agrees at 8 bases. V gave up 5 bases and J gave up 5 bases; unmatched junction bases: 10. The CDR3 has 15 residues. In germline, CDR1 is MNHEY, CDR2 SMNVEV (reference sequence). The CDR3 reads CASSTTGVGWYGYTF. The CDR3 DNA reads TGTGCCAGCAGTACGACAGGGGTAGGGTGGTATGGCTACACCTTC.

The chain uses TRBV5-6 and TRBJ1-1; D is ambiguous. Germline V gene sequence: CDR1 SGHDT, CDR2 YYEEEE. The CDR3 totals 16 residues. Trimming removed 1 base at V and 1 base at J, with 14 bases between. The CDR3 nucleotides read TGTGCCAGCAGCTTGATCTCGGTCGATAAGAACACTGAAGCTTTCTTT. Translated, it gives CASSLISVDKNTEAFF.